This TCR beta chain was recovered during a study of cytomegalovirus exposure and HLA in healthy donors. About this clone itself: The antigen remains undetermined.

Study outcomes and limitations: Cytomegalovirus association was listed for about 180 TCR beta chains. Using the classifier, cytomegalovirus status was reportedly diagnosed with high specificity and sensitivity.

There are 16 residues in the CDR3. Trimming stripped 4 bases from V and 1 base from J, with 17 bases between. The germline CDR1 and CDR2 sequences are SGHRS and YFSETQ. Primers for the PCR totalled 60 Vbeta and 13 Jbeta. Profiled with immunoSEQ multiplex PCR; TCRdb holds only in-frame clones, not every one. The sample's table shows about 130,000 clones. The sample comprised PBMCs. This chain connects TRBV5-1 to TRBJ1-1; possible D gene TRBD1, 5 bases. This TCR was recovered from a young man in good health and CMV-seronegative. In DNA form, the CDR3 reads TGCGCCAGCAGCGGGGGAGGAACGGCAGGGAACACTGAAGCTTTCTTT. Translation: CASSGGGTAGNTEAFF.